The present entry profiles one T cell receptor beta chain with its context. The target antigen is unknown. Regarding treatment: roughly 18 received Ad26.COV2.S at low or high dose, single or two shots; roughly five received placebo; per-sample allocation not given. Day 63 after the first vaccine or placebo injection was the time point for sampling. The sample is drawn from a study of Ad26.COV2.S vaccination and SARS-CoV-2 variants. Study details: Donor joined the COV1001 Ad26.COV2.S trial arm. Notes on the study in general: Spike-specific TCR breadth in vaccine recipients exceeded that seen in placebo recipients.

This CDR3 spans 14 amino acids. Germline V gene data show CDR1 as LGHDT and CDR2 as YNNKEL (reference sequence). Trimming took off 3 bases at V and 0 bases at J, with 8 bases between the two ends. Using immunoSEQ multiplex PCR, the repertoire was profiled, and TCRdb retains in-frame clones only, with some absent. The profile shows roughly 400,000 clones, roughly 90% of them singletons. Source: peripheral blood, taken in a trial of Ad26.COV2.S vaccine versus placebo. The V gene is TRBV3-1 (or the pseudogene TRBV3-2), the J gene TRBJ1-1, with D possibly matching TRBD1 (5 bases). The receptor's source is a person between 18 and 60 years old who received the Ad26.COV2.S COVID-19 vaccine or a placebo. CDR3 sequence reads: CASSQGRLNTEAFF. CDR3 DNA: TGTGCCAGCAGCCAGGGACGCCTGAACACTGAAGCTTTCTTT.